This T cell receptor (beta chain) was identified during a study of blood T cell repertoires in COVID-19. Study context: Acute and convalescent COVID-19 samples came from the United States, Italy and Spain. Sources were T cells, B-cell-depleted T cells, or PBMCs; the material itself was cDNA or gDNA.

The CDR3 spans 17 residues. Germline V lookup: CDR1 LGHDT, CDR2 YNNKEL (reference sequence). Germline trimming cut 1 base from V and 2 bases from J; bases unmatched to any gene: 10. Authors' data handling: The authors estimated nucleated cell counts from reference gene primer amplification. Sequenced by immunoSEQ multiplex PCR; TCRdb stores in-frame clones only, minus some. V, J and clone size derive from that table, while D and trimming were established from the DNA sequence. This sample has roughly 160,000 clones, with 70% to 90% found just once. The V gene is TRBV3-1 (or the pseudogene TRBV3-2), the J gene TRBJ2-5; 7 positions agree with TRBD2. The sequenced material came from peripheral blood. The source of this sequence is a man aged 18 to 29 with acute or convalescent COVID-19. As DNA, the CDR3 is TGTGCCAGCAGCCAAGTATTAACTAGCGTAACTCAAGAGACCCAGTACTTC. Translated, it gives CASSQVLTSVTQETQYF.